This T cell receptor (beta chain) was captured in a study of blood T cell repertoires in COVID-19. Study summary: The samples span acute and convalescent COVID-19 from the United States, Italy and Spain. Sources were T cells, B-cell-depleted T cells, or PBMCs; the material itself was cDNA or gDNA.

Original processing methods: By means of reference gene primer amplification, nucleated cell counts were estimated. Profiling relied on immunoSEQ multiplex PCR, and the TCRdb table lists in-frame clones only, not all of them. V, J and clone size are taken as reported in that table, and D and trimming were inferred from the DNA itself. The sample carries under 200,000 clones, approximately 90% recorded once. The CDR3 length is 14 residues. The V end was cut by 6 bases, the J end by 5 bases, with 17 bases between. CDR1 and CDR2 from the germline V gene are SGHAT and FQNNGV. The V gene is TRBV11-2, the J gene TRBJ2-7; the D gene is possibly TRBD1 (5 bases). The TCR originated in a man in his forties or fifties with active or convalescent COVID-19. The specimen was peripheral blood. The CDR3: CASRRPIQGNEQYF. In nucleotides, the CDR3 is TGTGCCAGCAGACGACCCATCCAGGGTAACGAGCAGTACTTC.